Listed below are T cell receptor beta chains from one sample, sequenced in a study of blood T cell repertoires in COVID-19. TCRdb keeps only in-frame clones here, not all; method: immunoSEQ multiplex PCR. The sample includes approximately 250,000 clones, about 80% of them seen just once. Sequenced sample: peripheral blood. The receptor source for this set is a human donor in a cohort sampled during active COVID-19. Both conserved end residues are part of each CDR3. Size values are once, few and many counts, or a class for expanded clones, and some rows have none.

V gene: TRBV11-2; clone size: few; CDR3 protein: CASSFSGGEGYTF
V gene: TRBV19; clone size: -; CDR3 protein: CASSPGTAVYEQYF
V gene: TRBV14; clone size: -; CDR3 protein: CASSQGLRETQYF
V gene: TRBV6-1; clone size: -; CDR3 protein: CASSESGNYGYTF
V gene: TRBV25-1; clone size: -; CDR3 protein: CATTARLAGRDTQYF
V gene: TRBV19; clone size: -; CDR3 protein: CASSPGTGGDEKLFF
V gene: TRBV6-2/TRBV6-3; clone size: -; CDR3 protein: CASSLLQGRSYNEQFF
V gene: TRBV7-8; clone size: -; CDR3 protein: CASSDGQYSNQPQHF
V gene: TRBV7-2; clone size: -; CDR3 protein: CASSAGTGAGNTIYF
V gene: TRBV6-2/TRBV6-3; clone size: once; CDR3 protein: CASSYSMRGGRTDTQYF
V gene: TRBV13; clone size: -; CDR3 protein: CASSRAGLAGYNEQFF
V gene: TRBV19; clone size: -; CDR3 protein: CASSIEGGEQFF
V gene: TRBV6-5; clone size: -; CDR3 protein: CASKPTSRREQYF
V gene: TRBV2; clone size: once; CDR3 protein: CASSETPTRRLETQYF
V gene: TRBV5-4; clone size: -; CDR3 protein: CASIPPGGGYRMNTEAFF
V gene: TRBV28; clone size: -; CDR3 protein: CASSLWGTTRDQPQHF
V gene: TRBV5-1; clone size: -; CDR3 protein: CASSGLGDYQETQYF
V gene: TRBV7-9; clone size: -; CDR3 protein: CASSLAADNEQFF
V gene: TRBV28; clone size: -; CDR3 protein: CASRYRGTQYF
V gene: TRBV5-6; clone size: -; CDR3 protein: CASSSGQVNAQPQHF
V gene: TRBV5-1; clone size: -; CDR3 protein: CASSLKRLAGSSEQFF
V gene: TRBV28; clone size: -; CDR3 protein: CASSSTGKWFLSLHF
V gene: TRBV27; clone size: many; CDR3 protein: CASRGLGQGNVLTF
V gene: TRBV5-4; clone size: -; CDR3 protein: CASSSPPPTGKAEAFF
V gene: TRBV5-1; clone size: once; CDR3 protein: CASRTGSSGANVLTF
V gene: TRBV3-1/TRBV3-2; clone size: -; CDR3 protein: CASSPTGARGYGYTF
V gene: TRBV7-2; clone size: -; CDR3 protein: CASSSFGEDEQYF
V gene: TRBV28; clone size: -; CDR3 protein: CASSMAGGKTYGYTF
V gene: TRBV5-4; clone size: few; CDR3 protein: CASSNTGGSTF
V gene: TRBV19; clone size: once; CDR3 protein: CASSRSSVEPQHF
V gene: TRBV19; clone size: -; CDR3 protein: CASSWTGRESEQFF
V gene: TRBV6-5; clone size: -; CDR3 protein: CASNRPLLMVEAFF
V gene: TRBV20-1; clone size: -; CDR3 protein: CSASSETQYF
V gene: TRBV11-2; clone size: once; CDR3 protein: CASSLELSTPNYGYTF
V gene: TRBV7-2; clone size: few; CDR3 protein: CASSLSAGSNTGELFF
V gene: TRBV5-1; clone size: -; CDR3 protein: CASTAGGLYNEQFF
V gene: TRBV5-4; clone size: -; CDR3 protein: CASSLTGTGGFGYTF
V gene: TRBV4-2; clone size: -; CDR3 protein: CASSQDLGGGNTIYF
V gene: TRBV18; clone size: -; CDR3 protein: CASSPPGRDGNQPQHF
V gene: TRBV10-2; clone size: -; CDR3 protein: CASRPSGGGRGDTQYF
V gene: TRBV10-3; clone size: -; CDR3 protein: CAIRSDRGANYGYTF
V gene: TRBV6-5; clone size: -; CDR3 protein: CASSSLTGFGEQYF
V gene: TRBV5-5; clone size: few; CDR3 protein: CASSLATGNQPQHF
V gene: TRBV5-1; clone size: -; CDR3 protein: CASSQGTGAGNTIYF
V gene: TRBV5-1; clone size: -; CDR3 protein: CASTLWFGGTYEQYF
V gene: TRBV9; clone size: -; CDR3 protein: CASSVDPVQGIETQYF
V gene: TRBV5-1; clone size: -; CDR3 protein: CASSLNVKGGLFF
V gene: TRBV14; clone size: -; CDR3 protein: CASSLGRADTQYF
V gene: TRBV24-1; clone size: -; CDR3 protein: CATRADRSTGELFF
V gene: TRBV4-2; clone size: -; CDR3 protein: CASSQERTGRGLISSGNTIYF
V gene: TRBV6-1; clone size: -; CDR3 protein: CASSDGGRAYEQYF
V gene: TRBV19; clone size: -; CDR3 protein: CASSLLAGGYNEQFF
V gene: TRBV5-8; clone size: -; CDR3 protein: CASSYLRQASYYGYTF
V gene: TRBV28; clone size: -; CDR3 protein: CASSWQGAYNEQFF
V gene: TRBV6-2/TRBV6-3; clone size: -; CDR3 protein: CASSPAGGGQPQHF
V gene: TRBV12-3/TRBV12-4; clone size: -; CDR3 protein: CASRNTGVETQYF
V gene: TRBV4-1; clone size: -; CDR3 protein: CASSLTGFSGNTIYF